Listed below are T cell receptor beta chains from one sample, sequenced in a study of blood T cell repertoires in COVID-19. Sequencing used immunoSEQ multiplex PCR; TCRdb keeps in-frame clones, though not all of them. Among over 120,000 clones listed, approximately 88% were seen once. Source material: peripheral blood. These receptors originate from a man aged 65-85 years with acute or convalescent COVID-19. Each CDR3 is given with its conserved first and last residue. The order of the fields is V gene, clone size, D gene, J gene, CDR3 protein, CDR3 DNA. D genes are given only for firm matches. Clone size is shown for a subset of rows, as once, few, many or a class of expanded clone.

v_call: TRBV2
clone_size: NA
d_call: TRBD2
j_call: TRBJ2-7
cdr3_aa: CASSGRPGLAGDYYEQYF
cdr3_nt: TGTGCCAGCAGTGGCAGACCGGGACTAGCGGGAGATTACTACGAGCAGTACTTC

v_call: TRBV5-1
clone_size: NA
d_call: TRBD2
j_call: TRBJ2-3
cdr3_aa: CASKTSGTADTQYF
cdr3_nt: TGCGCCAGCAAGACTAGCGGGACGGCAGATACGCAGTATTTT

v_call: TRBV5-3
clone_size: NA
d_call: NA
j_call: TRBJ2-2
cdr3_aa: CARRGRGAVF
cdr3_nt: TGTGCCAGAAGAGGGCGGGGAGCTGTTTTT

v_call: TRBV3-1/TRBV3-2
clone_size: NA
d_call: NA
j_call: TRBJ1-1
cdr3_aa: CASSPQGNTEAFF
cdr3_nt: TGTGCCAGCAGCCCACAGGGGAACACTGAAGCTTTCTTT

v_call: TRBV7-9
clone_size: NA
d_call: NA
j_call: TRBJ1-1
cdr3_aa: CASSRTGSATEAFF
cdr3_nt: TGTGCCAGCAGCCGTACAGGGAGTGCAACTGAAGCTTTCTTT

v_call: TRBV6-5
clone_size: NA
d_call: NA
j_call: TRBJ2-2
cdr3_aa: CASSSLLATGELFF
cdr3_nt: TGTGCCAGCAGTTCGTTACTAGCAACCGGGGAGCTGTTTTTT

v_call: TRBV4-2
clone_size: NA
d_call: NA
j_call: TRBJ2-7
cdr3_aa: CASSQEITGSWEQYF
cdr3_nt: TGTGCCAGCAGCCAAGAAATCACAGGGTCATGGGAGCAGTACTTC

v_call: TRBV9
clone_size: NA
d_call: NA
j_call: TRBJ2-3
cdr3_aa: CASSEDRYLSTDTQYF
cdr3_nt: TGTGCCAGCAGCGAAGACAGGTACCTAAGCACAGATACGCAGTATTTT

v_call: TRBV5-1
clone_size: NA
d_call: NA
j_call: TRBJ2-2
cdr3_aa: CASSLGLANTGELFF
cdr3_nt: TGCGCCAGCAGCTTGGGTCTCGCGAACACCGGGGAGCTGTTTTTT

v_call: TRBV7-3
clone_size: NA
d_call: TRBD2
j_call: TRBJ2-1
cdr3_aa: CASSFLPLTLAGALNEQFF
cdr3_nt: TGTGCCAGCAGCTTCCTCCCCCTAACTCTAGCGGGAGCGCTAAATGAGCAGTTCTTC

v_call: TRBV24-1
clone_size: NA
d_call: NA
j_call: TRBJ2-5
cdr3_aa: CATSDSIRERETQYF
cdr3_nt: TGTGCCACCAGTGACTCCATCCGGGAAAGGGAGACCCAGTACTTC

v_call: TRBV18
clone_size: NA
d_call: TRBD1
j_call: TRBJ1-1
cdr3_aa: CASSPVGPGTGGAGTEAFF
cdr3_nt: TGTGCCAGCTCACCAGTGGGGCCTGGAACAGGGGGCGCCGGCACTGAAGCTTTCTTT

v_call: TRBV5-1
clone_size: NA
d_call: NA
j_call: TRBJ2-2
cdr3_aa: CASSRSRNTGELFF
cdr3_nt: TGCGCCAGCAGTCGTAGCCGGAACACCGGGGAGCTGTTTTTT

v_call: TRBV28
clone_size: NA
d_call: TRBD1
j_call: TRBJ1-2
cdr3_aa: CASSVQGARSGYTF
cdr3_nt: TGTGCCAGCAGTGTTCAGGGGGCTAGGAGTGGCTACACCTTC

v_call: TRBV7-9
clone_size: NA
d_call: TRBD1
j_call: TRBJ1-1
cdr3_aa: CASSSQTGAVTEAFF
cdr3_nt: TGTGCCAGCAGCTCCCAGACAGGGGCGGTCACTGAAGCTTTCTTT

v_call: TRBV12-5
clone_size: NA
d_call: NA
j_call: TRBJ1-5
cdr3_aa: CASGLKLDSPNQPQHF
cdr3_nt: TGTGCTAGTGGTCTAAAGTTGGACAGCCCCAATCAGCCCCAGCATTTT

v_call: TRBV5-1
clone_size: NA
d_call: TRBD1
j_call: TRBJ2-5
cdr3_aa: CASSRGQGLRETQYF
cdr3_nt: TGCGCCAGCAGCCGGGGACAGGGGCTTCGGGAGACCCAGTACTTC

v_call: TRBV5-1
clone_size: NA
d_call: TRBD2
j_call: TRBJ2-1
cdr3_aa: CASSFLAGARNEQFF
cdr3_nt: TGCGCCAGCAGCTTCCTAGCGGGAGCGCGGAATGAGCAGTTCTTC

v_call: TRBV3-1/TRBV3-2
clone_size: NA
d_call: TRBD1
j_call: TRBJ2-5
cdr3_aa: CASSGQGLETQYF
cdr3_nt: TGTGCCAGCAGTGGACAGGGGTTAGAGACCCAGTACTTC

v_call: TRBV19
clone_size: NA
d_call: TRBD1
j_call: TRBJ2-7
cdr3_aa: CASSIVERTGEQYF
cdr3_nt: TGTGCCAGTAGTATAGTGGAGAGGACAGGGGAGCAGTACTTC

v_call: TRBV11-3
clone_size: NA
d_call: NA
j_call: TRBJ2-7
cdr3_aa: CASSLGGPGAYEQYF
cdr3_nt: TGTGCCAGCAGCTTAGGGGGTCCAGGGGCCTACGAGCAGTACTTC

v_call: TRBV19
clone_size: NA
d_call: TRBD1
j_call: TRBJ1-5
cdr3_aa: CASSRSLQGNQPQHF
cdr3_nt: TGTGCCAGTAGTCGCTCCCTACAGGGGAATCAGCCCCAGCATTTT

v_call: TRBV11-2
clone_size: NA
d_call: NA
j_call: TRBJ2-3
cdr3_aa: CASSLWSAPDTQYF
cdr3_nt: TGTGCCAGCAGCTTATGGAGCGCGCCAGATACGCAGTATTTT

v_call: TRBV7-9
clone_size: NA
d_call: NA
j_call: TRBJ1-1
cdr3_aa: CASSLDTGWTEAFF
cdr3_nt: TGTGCCAGCAGCTTAGATACAGGGTGGACTGAAGCTTTCTTT

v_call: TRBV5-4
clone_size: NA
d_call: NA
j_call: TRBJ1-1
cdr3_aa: CASSLVSSFRTEAFF
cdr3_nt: TGTGCCAGCAGCTTGGTGTCCTCTTTCCGCACTGAAGCTTTCTTT

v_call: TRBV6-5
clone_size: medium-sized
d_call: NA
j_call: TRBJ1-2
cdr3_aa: CASRPRTAGYGYTF
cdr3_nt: TGTGCCAGCAGACCAAGGACAGCAGGGTATGGCTACACCTTC

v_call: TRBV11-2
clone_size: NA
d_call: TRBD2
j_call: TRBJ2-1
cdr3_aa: CASSSLGAGGLVEQFF
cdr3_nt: TGTGCCAGCAGCTCCTTGGGAGCGGGGGGGCTGGTTGAGCAGTTCTTC

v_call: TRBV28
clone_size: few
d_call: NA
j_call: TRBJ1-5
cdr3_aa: CASRPQSNQPQHF
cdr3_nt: TGTGCCAGCAGGCCCCAGAGCAATCAGCCCCAGCATTTT

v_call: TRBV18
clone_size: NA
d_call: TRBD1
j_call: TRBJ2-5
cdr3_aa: CASSPGQGETQYF
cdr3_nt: TGTGCCAGCTCACCAGGACAGGGAGAGACCCAGTACTTC

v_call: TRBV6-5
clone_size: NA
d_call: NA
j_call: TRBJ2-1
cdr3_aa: CASSYSQGRSYNEQFF
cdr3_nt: TGTGCCAGCAGTTACTCCCAGGGCCGCTCCTACAATGAGCAGTTCTTC

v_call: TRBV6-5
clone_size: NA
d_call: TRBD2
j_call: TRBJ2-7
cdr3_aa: CASRSGTSGNYEQYF
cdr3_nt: TGTGCCAGCAGGTCCGGGACTAGCGGGAACTACGAGCAGTACTTC

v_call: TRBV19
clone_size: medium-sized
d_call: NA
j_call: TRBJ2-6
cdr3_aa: CASSIPVSGANVLTF
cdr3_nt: TGTGCCAGTAGTATCCCGGTCTCTGGGGCCAACGTCCTGACTTTC

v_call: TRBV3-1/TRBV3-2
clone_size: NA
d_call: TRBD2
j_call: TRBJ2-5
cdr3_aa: CASTGGGPQETQYF
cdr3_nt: TGTGCCAGCACCGGGGGGGGGCCACAAGAGACCCAGTACTTC

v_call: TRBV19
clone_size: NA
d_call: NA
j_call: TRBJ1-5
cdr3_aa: CASSPRTVSSNQPQHF
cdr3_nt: TGTGCCAGTAGCCCACGGACAGTCAGCAGCAATCAGCCCCAGCATTTT

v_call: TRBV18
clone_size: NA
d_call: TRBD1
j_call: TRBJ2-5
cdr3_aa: CASSPGQGARETQYF
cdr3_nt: TGTGCCAGCTCACCAGGACAGGGGGCGCGGGAGACCCAGTACTTC

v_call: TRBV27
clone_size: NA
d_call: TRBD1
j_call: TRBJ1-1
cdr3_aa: CASSYEGARREAFF
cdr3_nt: TGTGCCAGCAGTTACGAGGGGGCGAGGCGGGAAGCTTTCTTT

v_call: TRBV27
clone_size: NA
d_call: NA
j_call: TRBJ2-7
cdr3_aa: CASSLTEGAFYEQYF
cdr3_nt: TGTGCCAGCAGTTTAACGGAGGGGGCCTTCTACGAGCAGTACTTC

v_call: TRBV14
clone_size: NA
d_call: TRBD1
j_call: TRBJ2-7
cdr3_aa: CASSPGTGYFEQYF
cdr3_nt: TGTGCCAGCAGCCCCGGGACAGGGTATTTCGAGCAGTACTTC

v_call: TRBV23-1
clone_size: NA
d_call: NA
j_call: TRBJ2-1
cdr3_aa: CASSHKPFLRNEQFF
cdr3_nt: TGCGCCAGCAGTCATAAACCATTCCTTAGAAATGAGCAGTTCTTC

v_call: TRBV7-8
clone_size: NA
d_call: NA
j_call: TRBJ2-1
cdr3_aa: CASSLRGGLGNEQFF
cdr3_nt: TGTGCCAGCAGCTTAAGGGGGGGGCTAGGGAATGAGCAGTTCTTC

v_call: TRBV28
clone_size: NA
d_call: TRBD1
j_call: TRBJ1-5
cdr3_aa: CASSLLGQGYQPQHF
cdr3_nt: TGTGCCAGCAGTTTACTGGGACAGGGGTATCAGCCCCAGCATTTT

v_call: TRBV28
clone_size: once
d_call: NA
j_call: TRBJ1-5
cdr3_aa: CASTSGTGRQPQHF
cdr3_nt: TGTGCCAGCACTTCCGGAACAGGGCGGCAGCCCCAGCATTTT

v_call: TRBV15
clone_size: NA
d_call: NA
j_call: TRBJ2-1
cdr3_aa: CATSSWQGGNNEQFF
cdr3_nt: TGTGCCACCAGCAGCTGGCAGGGTGGGAACAATGAGCAGTTCTTC

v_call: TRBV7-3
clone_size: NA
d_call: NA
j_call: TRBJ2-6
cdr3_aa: CASSALVPGAGANVLTF
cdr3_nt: TGTGCCAGCAGCGCCTTGGTCCCAGGGGCTGGGGCCAACGTCCTGACTTTC